The 2 T cell receptor beta chains given below trace back to one sample, sequenced in a study of blood T cell repertoires in COVID-19. Sequencing used immunoSEQ multiplex PCR; TCRdb keeps in-frame clones, though not all of them. The table has fewer than 300,000 clones, 91% seen once. The sequenced sample consisted of peripheral blood. These receptors were obtained from a person aged 18 to 29 with COVID-19, enrolled during active disease.

V and J are TRBV6-6 and TRBJ2-1; TRBD2 matches 12 bases. Germline CDR1 and CDR2: MNHNY and SVGAGI (reference sequence). The length of the CDR3 is 15 residues. V shed 6 bases and J 7 bases; nucleotides not matched to a gene: 7. CDR3 in DNA: TGTGCCAGCAGCCCCGGACTAGCGGGGCCTAATGAGCAGTTCTTC. Amino acids: CASSPGLAGPNEQFF.

The chain employs TRBV7-2 and TRBJ2-7, with 8 bases fitting TRBD2. This CDR3 is 15 amino acids long. Per germline, CDR1 SGHTA and CDR2 FQGNSA. Trimming removed 5 bases from V and 2 bases from J; junction bases left unmatched: 8. The CDR3 coding sequence is TGTGCCAGCAGCCCGGGAGGGACTACGACCTACGAGCAGTACTTC. Its translation: CASSPGGTTTYEQYF.